This T cell receptor beta chain was sequenced for a study of cytomegalovirus exposure and HLA in healthy donors. Overall study context: The approximately 100 million unique TCR beta sequences, from 150 million to 200 million T cells, were found by an earlier analysis. Study-level points and caveats: The dataset shows that most TCR sequences were rare, while some public TCRs occurred in many donors. Immune exposure was documented only through CMV serostatus.

The study ran its PCR with 60 Vbeta and 13 Jbeta primers. The table came from immunoSEQ multiplex PCR; TCRdb's copy has only in-frame clones and leaves some out. With 130,000 to 150,000 clones in the sample, the ten largest clones hold 0.96%. Though nominally healthy at sampling, donors likely had unrecorded immune exposures. Worth noting for this clone: Its matching antigen is unknown.

The receptor comes from a male donor in good health and CMV-seronegative. What was sequenced was PBMCs.

CDR3 sequence (DNA): TGTGCCAGCAGCTCCCCTCCCGGGGATACGCAGTATTTT. This codes for CASSSPPGDTQYF. The chain carries TRBV5-4 and TRBJ2-3; D is ambiguous. V lost 3 bases and J lost 6, with 11 bases in between. The CDR3 sequence is 13 residues long. Germline V gene lookup returns CDR1 SGHNT and CDR2 YYREEE (reference sequence).